What follows is one TCR beta chain and its context. Its antigen is currently unknown. These data come from a study of cytomegalovirus exposure and HLA in healthy donors. The donors (healthy individuals) were bone marrow donors. Study-level points and caveats: In a later analysis, HLA-associated beta chains showed higher expansion and lower generation probabilities than comparable chains.

The PCR ran on 60 Vbeta and 13 Jbeta primers. TCRdb keeps only in-frame clones here, not all; method: immunoSEQ multiplex PCR. The table has about 160,000 clones, under 90% seen once. Germline-derived CDR1 and CDR2 are SQVTM and ANQGSEA. Trimming at V came to 7 bases and at J to 0 bases, leaving 14 bases not matched to a gene. This CDR3 contains 16 residues. This sequence was found in a male donor in good health and CMV-seronegative. V is TRBV29-1 and J is TRBJ2-5, with TRBD1 matching 7 bases. Sequencing was carried out using PBMCs. CDR3 protein: CSAWPQDRTYQETQYF. For the CDR3, the DNA is TGCAGCGCCTGGCCCCAGGACAGGACTTACCAAGAGACCCAGTACTTC.